This entry is about one T cell receptor (beta chain). The antigen remains unidentified. This specimen belongs to a study of T cells expressing NK-cell markers. The overall study: The authors sequenced eight donors, of whom seven were HCMV-seropositive and one was seronegative. Study conclusions and caveats: The leading position in the CD3+CD56-NKG2C+ fraction of several donors also went to these clonotypes.

CDR3 size: 16 residues. From germline, CDR1 is SNHLY and CDR2 FYNNEI. 5'RACE template switching with UMIs generated TCR beta cDNA. For each CDR3 protein, TCRdb gives one entry from its re-call of the 5' RACE reads, without DNA. This sample's clone table lists about 150,000 distinct CDR3 sequences. The receptor was isolated from a man in his late teens or twenties in good health. The chain joins TRBV2 to TRBJ2-3; TCRdb names TRBD2, which stays unverified in the absence of DNA. The specimen sequenced was blood T cells: a sorted CD56 or NKG2C T cell subset, CD4+ or CD8+ T cells, or bulk PBMC T cells (not recorded which). CDR3 in amino acids: CASSTRDSGNTDTQYF.